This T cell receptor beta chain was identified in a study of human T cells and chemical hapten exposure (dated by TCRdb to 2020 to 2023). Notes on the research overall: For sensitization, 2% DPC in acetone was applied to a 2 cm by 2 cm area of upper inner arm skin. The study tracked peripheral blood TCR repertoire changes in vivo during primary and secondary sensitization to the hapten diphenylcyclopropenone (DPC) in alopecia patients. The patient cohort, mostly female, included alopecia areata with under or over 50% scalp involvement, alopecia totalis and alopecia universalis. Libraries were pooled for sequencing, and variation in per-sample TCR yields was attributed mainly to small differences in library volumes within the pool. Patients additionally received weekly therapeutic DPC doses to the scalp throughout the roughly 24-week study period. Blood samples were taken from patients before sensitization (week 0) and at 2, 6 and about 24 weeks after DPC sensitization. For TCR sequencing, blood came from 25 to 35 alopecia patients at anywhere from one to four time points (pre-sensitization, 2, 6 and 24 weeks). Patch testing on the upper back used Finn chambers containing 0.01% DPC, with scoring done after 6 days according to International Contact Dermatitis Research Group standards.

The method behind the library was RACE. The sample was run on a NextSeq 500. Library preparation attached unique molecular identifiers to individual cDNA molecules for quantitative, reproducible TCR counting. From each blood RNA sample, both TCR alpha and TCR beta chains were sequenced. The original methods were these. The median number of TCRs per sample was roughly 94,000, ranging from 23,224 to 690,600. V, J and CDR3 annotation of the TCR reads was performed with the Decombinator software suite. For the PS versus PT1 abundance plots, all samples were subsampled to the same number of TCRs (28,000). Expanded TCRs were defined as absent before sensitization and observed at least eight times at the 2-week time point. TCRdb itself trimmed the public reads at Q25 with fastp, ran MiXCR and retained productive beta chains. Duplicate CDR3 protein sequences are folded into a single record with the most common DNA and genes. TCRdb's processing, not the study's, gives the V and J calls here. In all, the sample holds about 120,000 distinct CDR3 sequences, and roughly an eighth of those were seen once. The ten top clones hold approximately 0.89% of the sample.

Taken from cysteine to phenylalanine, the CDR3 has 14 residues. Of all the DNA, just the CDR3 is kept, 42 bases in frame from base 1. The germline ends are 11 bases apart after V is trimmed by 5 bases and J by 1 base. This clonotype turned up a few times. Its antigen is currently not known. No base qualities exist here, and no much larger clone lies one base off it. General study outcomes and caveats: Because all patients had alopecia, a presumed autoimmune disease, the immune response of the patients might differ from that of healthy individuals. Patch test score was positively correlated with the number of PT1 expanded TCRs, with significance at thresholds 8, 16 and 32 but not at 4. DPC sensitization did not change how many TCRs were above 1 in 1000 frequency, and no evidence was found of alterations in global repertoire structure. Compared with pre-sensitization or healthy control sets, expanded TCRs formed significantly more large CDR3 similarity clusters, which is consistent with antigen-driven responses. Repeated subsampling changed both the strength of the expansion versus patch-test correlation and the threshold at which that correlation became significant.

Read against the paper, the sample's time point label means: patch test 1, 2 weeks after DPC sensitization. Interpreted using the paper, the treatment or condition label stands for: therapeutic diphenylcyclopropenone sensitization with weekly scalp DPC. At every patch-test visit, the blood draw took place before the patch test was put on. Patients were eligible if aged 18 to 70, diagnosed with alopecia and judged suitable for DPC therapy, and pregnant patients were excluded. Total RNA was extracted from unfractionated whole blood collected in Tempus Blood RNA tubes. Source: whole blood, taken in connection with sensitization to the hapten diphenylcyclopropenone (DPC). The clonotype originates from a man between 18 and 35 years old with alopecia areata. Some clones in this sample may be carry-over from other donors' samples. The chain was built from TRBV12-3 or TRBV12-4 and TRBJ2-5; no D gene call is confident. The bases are TGTGCCAGCAGTCAAACAGCGACCCAAGAGACCCAGTACTTC. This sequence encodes CASSQTATQETQYF.